The 18 T cell receptor beta chains in this list originate from one sample, sequenced in a study of blood T cell repertoires in COVID-19. Libraries were prepared by immunoSEQ multiplex PCR; TCRdb keeps only in-frame clonotypes and omits some of them. The sample lists 150,000 to 200,000 clones, around 92% occurring once. Sequenced input: peripheral blood. The receptors were sampled from a man between 60 and 75 years old with acute or convalescent COVID-19.

V and J are TRBV5-1 and TRBJ2-7, with D possibly matching TRBD1 (6 bases). This CDR3 region has 17 residues. The V gene's germline CDR1 is SGHRS and CDR2 YFSETQ. V was clipped by 2 bases and J by 5 bases, with 23 bases between them. CDR3 nucleotide sequence: TGCGCCAGCAGCTTCCTCGGAAGCGACAGGATTGGAAACGAGCAGTACTTC. This sequence encodes CASSFLGSDRIGNEQYF.

This clone has just one count. The rearrangement links TRBV7-2 to TRBJ1-2; the D is unclear. The germline gives CDR1 SGHTA, CDR2 FQGNSA. V lost 4 bases and J lost 0, with 15 bases in between. The CDR3 totals 16 residues. Here the CDR3 reads CASSSSGQEANYGYTF. DNA for the CDR3: TGTGCCAGCAGCTCATCGGGCCAGGAGGCTAACTATGGCTACACCTTC. The entire variable domain, with the rest obtained from reference TRBV7-2 and TRBJ1-2, is as follows: GAGVSQSPSNKVTEKGKDVELRCDPISGHTALYWYRQSLGQGLEFLIYFQGNSAPDKSGLPSDRFSAERTGGSVSTLTIQRTQQEDSAVYLCASSSSGQEANYGYTFGSGTRLTVV.

V is TRBV18 and J is TRBJ2-7, with 8 positions matching TRBD1. Germline V gives CDR1 KGHSH, CDR2 LQKENI. The CDR3 consists of 15 residues. V lost 5 bases, J lost 2 bases, and 8 bases stayed unmatched. CDR3: CASSADRGIPYEQYF. In DNA, the CDR3 is TGTGCCAGCTCAGCAGACAGGGGCATTCCCTACGAGCAGTACTTC.

The chain couples TRBV5-1 to TRBJ2-2; D ambiguous. The V gene's germline CDR1 is SGHRS and CDR2 YFSETQ. This CDR3 is built from 14 residues. V was cut by 7 bases and J by 0 bases, with 10 bases left in between. This CDR3 is CASYSGTNTGELFF. CDR3 DNA: TGCGCCAGCTATTCAGGAACGAACACCGGGGAGCTGTTTTTT.

The chain carries TRBV7-6 and TRBJ1-1; the match to TRBD1 covers 8 bases. This CDR3 is 16 amino acids long. Trimming cost V 0 bases and J 7 bases; bases outside gene matches: 10. CDR1 and CDR2 from the germline V gene are SGHVS and FNYEAQ. The CDR3 DNA sequence: TGTGCCAGCAGCTTAGCTGGACAGGGCGTATTCGGTGAAGCTTTCTTT. This translates into CASSLAGQGVFGEAFF. Based on the CDR3 plus reference TRBV7-6 and TRBJ1-1, the full variable domain is GAGVSQSPRYKVTKRGQDVALRCDPISGHVSLYWYRQALGQGPEFLTYFNYEAQQDKSGLPNDRFSAERPEGSISTLTIQRTEQRDSAMYRCASSLAGQGVFGEAFFGQGTRLTVV.

V is TRBV10-2 and J is TRBJ2-3; 14 bases line up with TRBD2. Germline loops: CDR1 WSHSY, CDR2 SAAADI. Losses at the gene ends were 6 bases for V and 9 bases for J; bases not matched to a gene: 8. This CDR3 contains 15 residues. CDR3 nucleotides: TGCGCCAGCAGCCCGACTAGCGGGGGGGCCGTCACGCAGTATTTT. It specifies CASSPTSGGAVTQYF.

To note about this clone: This sample also contains other DNA sequences that code for the same CDR3. This sequence joins TRBV29-1 and TRBJ1-1; D unresolved. The CDR3 contains 13 residues. Germline CDR1 reads SQVTM; CDR2 reads ANQGSEA. With 3 bases removed from V and 0 bases from J, the gap between germline ends came to 8 bases. CDR3 residues: CSVEGRMNTEAFF. The DNA of the CDR3 is TGCAGCGTTGAGGGCAGGATGAACACTGAAGCTTTCTTT.

The J gene is TRBJ2-7, the V gene TRBV3-1 (or the pseudogene TRBV3-2), with D maybe TRBD2 (7 bases). Trimming took 3 bases from V and 6 from J, leaving 18 bases between them. CDR1 and CDR2 (germline): LGHDT, YNNKEL (reference sequence). CDR3 length: 15 residues. The CDR3 is CASSQRGTPSGEQYF. The CDR3 coding sequence is TGTGCCAGCAGCCAGCGGGGGACACCCTCTGGCGAGCAGTACTTC.

The rearrangement joins TRBV6-5 to TRBJ2-4; tentative D call: TRBD1 (5 bases). Trimming removed 3 bases at V and 9 bases at J, with 15 bases between. In germline, CDR1 is MNHEY, CDR2 SVGAGI. CDR3 length: 14 amino acids. For the CDR3, the DNA is TGTGCCAGCAGTTATTCTGAAGGGGCTGGCATTCAGTACTTC. Protein: CASSYSEGAGIQYF.

The V and J genes are TRBV3-1 (or the pseudogene TRBV3-2) and TRBJ2-1; D unclear. Germline values: CDR1 LGHDT, CDR2 YNNKEL (reference sequence). The CDR3 runs 12 residues. V lost 3 bases and J 9 bases, leaving 9 bases between the germline ends. The CDR3, as DNA: TGTGCCAGCAGCCAGGCAAACATTGAGCAGTTCTTC. As protein: CASSQANIEQFF.

Here the CDR3 reads CASSLGEQGSSYEQYF. The CDR3 DNA follows: TGTGCCAGCAGCTTAGGGGAACAGGGGAGCTCCTACGAGCAGTACTTC. The rearrangement joins TRBV11-3 to TRBJ2-7; 7 nucleotides match TRBD1. In germline, CDR1 is SGHNT, CDR2 YENEEA. V trimming: 1 base; J trimming: 0 bases; junction bases outside the gene matches: 6. The CDR3 extends over 16 amino acids.

The chain combines TRBV11-2 with TRBJ2-7; 9 nucleotides match TRBD1. The V gene end was trimmed by 4 bases and the J gene end by 5 bases; junction bases not matched to a gene: 6. CDR1 is SGHAT, CDR2 FQNNGV, per germline. CDR3 length: 14 residues. CDR3 in amino acids: CASSYAGQGNEQYF. Here the CDR3 DNA reads TGTGCCAGCAGCTATGCGGGACAGGGAAACGAGCAGTACTTC.

The chain combines TRBV30 with TRBJ1-1; 7 positions match TRBD1. The CDR3 is 16 residues long. V shed 3 bases and J 3 bases; nucleotides not matched to a gene: 13. The germline CDR1 and CDR2 sequences are GTSNPN and SVGIG (reference sequence). The CDR3 loop reads CAWRRPLDRRYTEAFF. CDR3 DNA: TGTGCCTGGAGGCGCCCGTTGGACAGGAGATACACTGAAGCTTTCTTT. Based on the CDR3 plus reference TRBV30 and TRBJ1-1, the full variable domain is SQTIHQWPATLVQPVGSPLSLECTVEGTSNPNLYWYRQAAGRGLQLLFYSVGIGQISSEVPQNLSASRPQDRQFILSSKKLLLSDSGFYLCAWRRPLDRRYTEAFFGQGTRLTVV.

The V call is TRBV7-6, the J call TRBJ1-2, with 7 bases identical to TRBD1. Germline lookup yields CDR1 SGHVS and CDR2 FNYEAQ. V shed 5 bases, J shed 8 bases, and the junction held 11 bases outside the gene matches. The CDR3 totals 14 residues. CDR3 nucleotide sequence: TGTGCCAGCAGCCCGTACCCCGGGACAGAGGGCTACACCTTC. Protein sequence: CASSPYPGTEGYTF.

Only a few counts were recorded for this clone. The rearrangement uses TRBV29-1 and TRBJ1-2, with 9 bases matching TRBD1. Germline assignment: CDR1 SQVTM and CDR2 ANQGSEA. The V gene end was trimmed by 5 bases and the J gene end by 8 bases; junction bases not matched to a gene: 9. The CDR3 has 13 residues. The CDR3 loop is CSVNTGTGKGYTF. Here the CDR3 DNA reads TGCAGCGTTAACACCGGGACAGGGAAGGGCTACACCTTC.

The V call is TRBV10-1, the J call TRBJ1-1, with D possibly being TRBD1 (5 bases). Trimming removed 3 bases from V and 3 bases from J, with 14 bases in between. This CDR3 spans 15 amino acids. Germline V gives CDR1 WNHNN, CDR2 SYGVQD (reference sequence). The CDR3 loop reads CASSDTADRHTEAFF. The CDR3 nucleotides read TGCGCCAGCAGTGATACGGCCGACAGACACACTGAAGCTTTCTTT.

This chain connects TRBV12-3 or TRBV12-4 to TRBJ1-4; possible D gene TRBD1, 6 bases. Between the trimmed V and J ends, which lost 6 bases and 5 bases, there was a span of 10 bases. CDR3 size: 13 residues. The CDR3, as DNA: TGTGCCAGCAGACAGGGACTAAATGAAAAACTGTTTTTT. Its protein product is CASRQGLNEKLFF.

The rearrangement joins TRBV5-6 to TRBJ2-7, with TRBD1 matching over 7 bases. Germline V gene data show CDR1 as SGHDT and CDR2 as YYEEEE. The CDR3 spans 14 residues. The ends lost 8 bases at V and 6 bases at J; junction bases unmatched: 14. The CDR3 is CARAQDRVQCEQYF. The CDR3 DNA is TGTGCCAGAGCCCAAGACAGGGTTCAGTGCGAGCAGTACTTC.